The rows below give T cell receptor beta chains drawn from one sample of a study of spatial heterogeneity in lung cancer. TCRdb ran MiXCR on the 5' RACE reads and lists one entry per CDR3 protein. The sample consists of about 8,000 distinct CDR3 sequences, roughly 9.6% of them appearing once. The sequenced sample was lung tumor tissue, obtained at surgery. The source of these receptors is a male donor with early-stage non-small cell lung cancer. Both conserved end residues are part of each CDR3.

J | V | CDR3
TRBJ1-6 | TRBV7-2 | CASSLDRIYNSPLHF
TRBJ2-1 | TRBV5-4 | CASSLASLGRNEQFF
TRBJ1-4 | TRBV12-3/TRBV12-4 | CASRQQGLGEKLFF
TRBJ1-2 | TRBV20-1 | CSARDGDLGYNYGYTF
TRBJ1-1 | TRBV9 | CASSEGTGANTEAFF
TRBJ2-2 | TRBV12-3/TRBV12-4 | CASSQTGGWDTGELFF
TRBJ1-1 | TRBV29-1 | CSVEDGANTEAFF
TRBJ1-2 | TRBV10-3 | CAISELQGAQGYTF
TRBJ2-1 | TRBV11-1 | CASSPTGTRNEQFF
TRBJ2-7 | TRBV20-1 | CSALLPLPWQSYEQYF
TRBJ2-5 | TRBV10-3 | CAISPKQGQETQYF
TRBJ2-1 | TRBV10-2 | CASKQGQGNYNEQFF
TRBJ1-5 | TRBV6-4 | CASSRGGSNQPQHF
TRBJ2-1 | TRBV15 | CATSRLLAGSTYNEQFF
TRBJ1-1 | TRBV6-6 | CASSYDRMNTEAFF
TRBJ2-2 | TRBV15 | CATSRAEVTGELFF
TRBJ1-1 | TRBV29-1 | CSVDRTEAFF
TRBJ1-5 | TRBV18 | CASSLIPSGQGAGQPQHF
TRBJ1-2 | TRBV5-5 | CASSWGPVVSYGYTF
TRBJ2-1 | TRBV5-6 | CASSLWNRPYNEQFF
TRBJ1-6 | TRBV28 | CASSTIGDSGNSPLHF
TRBJ2-3 | TRBV20-1 | CSARDPRELSTDTQYF
TRBJ2-5 | TRBV6-6 | CASSNTGGKGETQYF
TRBJ2-3 | TRBV12-3/TRBV12-4 | CASSLEGGTDTQYF
TRBJ2-3 | TRBV25-1 | CASSELASGADTQYF
TRBJ2-5 | TRBV7-6 | CASSYRGGETQYF
TRBJ2-3 | TRBV7-2 | CASSFLSSGHADTQYF
TRBJ1-5 | TRBV30 | CAWSGGTGNQPQHF
TRBJ1-3 | TRBV20-1 | CSATYRGPGNTIYF
TRBJ1-2 | TRBV19 | CASSWQNYGYTF
TRBJ2-7 | TRBV28 | CASSLAGGKRDEQYF
TRBJ1-3 | TRBV5-1 | CASSQSGGSGNTIYF
TRBJ1-1 | TRBV5-1 | CASSLQTGEEAFF
TRBJ2-7 | TRBV5-1 | CASSLTSGSSYEQYF
TRBJ2-1 | TRBV7-9 | CASSRTSATGARFF
TRBJ2-2 | TRBV7-9 | CASSFRTGGNTGELFF
TRBJ1-2 | TRBV12-3/TRBV12-4 | CASSFERGYTF
TRBJ2-7 | TRBV5-4 | CASTTSGTLYEQYF
TRBJ2-3 | TRBV7-9 | CASSLGAGSADTQYF
TRBJ1-1 | TRBV3-1 | CASSPRPGWAFF
TRBJ2-5 | TRBV12-3/TRBV12-4 | CASSFSETQYF
TRBJ2-5 | TRBV20-1 | CSARATETQYF
TRBJ2-6 | TRBV7-2 | CASSPQGTSSGANVLTF
TRBJ2-1 | TRBV5-1 | CASSPGTNYNEQFF
TRBJ1-1 | TRBV20-1 | CSARRSGGTEAFF
TRBJ2-7 | TRBV4-2 | CASSQVQAGPYEQYF
TRBJ1-2 | TRBV10-2 | CASSDGGHGYTF
TRBJ2-3 | TRBV6-1 | CASRGQIVSTDTQYF
TRBJ2-7 | TRBV5-1 | CASSFQLDYEQYF
TRBJ1-5 | TRBV13 | CASSPPGGPQHF
TRBJ1-2 | TRBV27 | CASSLKAGGFGYTF
TRBJ2-4 | TRBV6-2/TRBV6-3 | CASSMGQKNIQYF
TRBJ2-7 | TRBV3-1 | CASSPVGSGSLEQYF
TRBJ1-5 | TRBV18 | CASSRQGKQPQHF
TRBJ1-5 | TRBV4-1 | CASSQAQESYQPQHF
TRBJ1-5 | TRBV28 | CASRGGVGRYQPQHF
TRBJ1-2 | TRBV28 | CASTAPGFAYGYTF